These T cell receptor beta chains were read from a single sample in a study of blood T cell repertoires in COVID-19. Libraries were prepared by immunoSEQ multiplex PCR; TCRdb keeps only in-frame clonotypes and omits some of them. The sample lists some 80,000 clones, about nine tenths occurring once. The sample consisted of peripheral blood. The receptor set was obtained from a man in his forties or fifties with active or convalescent COVID-19. The CDR3 runs from the conserved cysteine through the conserved F or W. The order of the fields is CDR3 length, J gene, V gene, D gene, clone size, CDR3 protein, CDR3 DNA. The D gene is left open where the match is weak. Size is omitted from some rows. Given values are once, few, many or a class for expanded clones.

CDR3 length: 14; J gene: TRBJ2-2; V gene: TRBV2; D gene: .; clone size: .; CDR3 protein: CASNTEINTGELFF; CDR3 DNA: TGTGCCAGCAACACAGAAATAAACACCGGGGAGCTGTTTTTT
CDR3 length: 16; J gene: TRBJ2-5; V gene: TRBV7-9; D gene: TRBD1; clone size: .; CDR3 protein: CASSLGGTGGGETQYF; CDR3 DNA: TGTGCCAGCAGCCTAGGAGGGACAGGGGGCGGAGAGACCCAGTACTTC
CDR3 length: 15; J gene: TRBJ1-2; V gene: TRBV3-1/TRBV3-2; D gene: TRBD1; clone size: .; CDR3 protein: CASSQDDRALYGYTF; CDR3 DNA: TGTGCCAGCAGCCAAGATGACAGGGCCCTCTATGGCTACACCTTC
CDR3 length: 15; J gene: TRBJ2-1; V gene: TRBV19; D gene: .; clone size: .; CDR3 protein: CASSILADPYNEQFF; CDR3 DNA: TGTGCCAGTAGTATTTTAGCGGACCCCTACAATGAGCAGTTCTTC
CDR3 length: 16; J gene: TRBJ2-1; V gene: TRBV5-8; D gene: TRBD1; clone size: once; CDR3 protein: CASTFWVGQTYNEQFF; CDR3 DNA: TGTGCCAGCACCTTCTGGGTGGGACAGACATACAATGAGCAGTTCTTC
CDR3 length: 18; J gene: TRBJ2-3; V gene: TRBV4-3; D gene: .; clone size: .; CDR3 protein: CASSQAPAPEVLTDTQYF; CDR3 DNA: TGCGCCAGCAGCCAAGCCCCCGCCCCGGAGGTCCTCACAGATACGCAGTATTTT
CDR3 length: 17; J gene: TRBJ2-3; V gene: TRBV27; D gene: .; clone size: .; CDR3 protein: CASSLPGLGAGADTQYF; CDR3 DNA: TGTGCCAGCAGTTTGCCCGGGTTGGGGGCCGGGGCAGATACGCAGTATTTT
CDR3 length: 15; J gene: TRBJ2-5; V gene: TRBV7-9; D gene: TRBD2; clone size: .; CDR3 protein: CASSLGLAGGETQYF; CDR3 DNA: TGTGCCAGCAGCTTGGGACTAGCGGGGGGCGAGACCCAGTACTTC
CDR3 length: 14; J gene: TRBJ1-6; V gene: TRBV25-1; D gene: TRBD1; clone size: .; CDR3 protein: CASRGTGQNSPLHF; CDR3 DNA: TGTGCCAGCAGGGGGACAGGACAGAATTCACCCCTCCACTTT
CDR3 length: 15; J gene: TRBJ2-3; V gene: TRBV7-6; D gene: .; clone size: .; CDR3 protein: CASSYSGDSTDTQYF; CDR3 DNA: TGTGCCAGCAGCTATAGCGGAGATAGCACAGATACGCAGTATTTT
CDR3 length: 17; J gene: TRBJ1-3; V gene: TRBV10-2; D gene: .; clone size: .; CDR3 protein: CASASNQGRGVGNTIYF; CDR3 DNA: TGCGCCAGCGCCTCCAACCAGGGCCGGGGGGTTGGAAACACCATATATTTT
CDR3 length: 12; J gene: TRBJ2-5; V gene: TRBV6-1; D gene: .; clone size: .; CDR3 protein: CASSDMIGTQYF; CDR3 DNA: TGTGCCAGCAGTGATATGATCGGGACCCAGTACTTC
CDR3 length: 14; J gene: TRBJ2-5; V gene: TRBV28; D gene: .; clone size: .; CDR3 protein: CASSLGAGPRTQYF; CDR3 DNA: TGTGCCAGCAGTTTAGGGGCAGGTCCTCGGACCCAGTACTTC
CDR3 length: 17; J gene: TRBJ1-5; V gene: TRBV19; D gene: TRBD1; clone size: .; CDR3 protein: CASSIIPGQRSNQPQHF; CDR3 DNA: TGTGCCAGTAGTATTATACCGGGACAGAGGAGCAATCAGCCCCAGCATTTT
CDR3 length: 17; J gene: TRBJ2-1; V gene: TRBV7-9; D gene: .; clone size: .; CDR3 protein: CASSLAAGLSSYNEQFF; CDR3 DNA: TGTGCCAGCAGCTTAGCGGCCGGGTTGAGCTCCTACAATGAGCAGTTCTTC
CDR3 length: 14; J gene: TRBJ2-1; V gene: TRBV30; D gene: .; clone size: .; CDR3 protein: CAWTTQDSYNEQFF; CDR3 DNA: TGTGCCTGGACCACTCAGGACTCCTACAATGAGCAGTTCTTC
CDR3 length: 13; J gene: TRBJ1-5; V gene: TRBV30; D gene: TRBD1; clone size: .; CDR3 protein: CAWSVQGAEPQHF; CDR3 DNA: TGTGCCTGGAGTGTACAGGGGGCAGAGCCCCAGCATTTT
CDR3 length: 15; J gene: TRBJ2-3; V gene: TRBV6-5; D gene: .; clone size: .; CDR3 protein: CASSYSRYGGNTQYF; CDR3 DNA: TGTGCCAGCAGTTACTCGAGATATGGGGGGAATACGCAGTATTTT
CDR3 length: 15; J gene: TRBJ2-3; V gene: TRBV7-2; D gene: TRBD1; clone size: .; CDR3 protein: CASSFGQGSGDTQYF; CDR3 DNA: TGTGCCAGCAGCTTCGGACAGGGATCAGGAGATACGCAGTATTTT
CDR3 length: 16; J gene: TRBJ2-7; V gene: TRBV4-1; D gene: TRBD2; clone size: once; CDR3 protein: CASSQEKRGGGYEQYF; CDR3 DNA: TGCGCCAGCAGCCAAGAAAAGCGGGGGGGCGGGTACGAGCAGTACTTC
CDR3 length: 13; J gene: TRBJ1-4; V gene: TRBV10-3; D gene: .; clone size: .; CDR3 protein: CATSSTTNEKLFF; CDR3 DNA: TGTGCCACGAGTTCTACAACTAATGAAAAACTGTTTTTT
CDR3 length: 13; J gene: TRBJ1-1; V gene: TRBV6-4; D gene: .; clone size: medium-sized; CDR3 protein: CASSDSAVTEAFF; CDR3 DNA: TGTGCCAGCAGTGACTCGGCGGTAACTGAAGCTTTCTTT
CDR3 length: 16; J gene: TRBJ2-1; V gene: TRBV11-3; D gene: TRBD2; clone size: .; CDR3 protein: CASSSGLAGGHNEQFF; CDR3 DNA: TGTGCCAGCAGCTCGGGACTAGCGGGGGGGCACAATGAGCAGTTCTTC
CDR3 length: 17; J gene: TRBJ1-2; V gene: TRBV7-8; D gene: .; clone size: .; CDR3 protein: CASSSPGHGEPYYGYTF; CDR3 DNA: TGTGCCAGCAGCTCCCCCGGTCACGGGGAGCCTTACTATGGCTACACCTTC
CDR3 length: 17; J gene: TRBJ2-1; V gene: TRBV16; D gene: .; clone size: .; CDR3 protein: CASSQVRWVAEVAEQFF; CDR3 DNA: TGTGCCAGCAGCCAAGTTAGGTGGGTAGCTGAGGTCGCCGAGCAGTTCTTC
CDR3 length: 13; J gene: TRBJ1-6; V gene: TRBV9; D gene: TRBD1; clone size: .; CDR3 protein: CASSVHRGSPLHF; CDR3 DNA: TGTGCCAGCAGCGTACACAGGGGCTCACCCCTCCACTTT
CDR3 length: 17; J gene: TRBJ2-1; V gene: TRBV2; D gene: TRBD2; clone size: once; CDR3 protein: CASSEAGTSGGSNEQFF; CDR3 DNA: TGTGCCAGCAGTGAAGCAGGCACTAGCGGGGGGTCCAATGAGCAGTTCTTC
CDR3 length: 16; J gene: TRBJ2-5; V gene: TRBV7-6; D gene: TRBD1; clone size: .; CDR3 protein: CASSLVLGQGRETQYF; CDR3 DNA: TGTGCCAGCAGCTTAGTATTGGGACAGGGAAGAGAGACCCAGTACTTC
CDR3 length: 13; J gene: TRBJ1-2; V gene: TRBV12-3/TRBV12-4; D gene: TRBD1; clone size: .; CDR3 protein: CASSHGTGYGYTF; CDR3 DNA: TGTGCCAGCAGTCACGGGACAGGGTATGGCTACACCTTC
CDR3 length: 16; J gene: TRBJ2-1; V gene: TRBV2; D gene: TRBD2; clone size: .; CDR3 protein: CASRQIGLADYNEQFF; CDR3 DNA: TGTGCCAGCAGACAAATAGGACTAGCGGATTACAATGAGCAGTTCTTC
CDR3 length: 12; J gene: TRBJ2-1; V gene: TRBV6-1; D gene: .; clone size: once; CDR3 protein: CASSEAGGEQFF; CDR3 DNA: TGTGCCAGCAGTGAAGCAGGCGGTGAGCAGTTCTTC
CDR3 length: 16; J gene: TRBJ2-1; V gene: TRBV4-3; D gene: .; clone size: .; CDR3 protein: CASSQESRLGGNEQFF; CDR3 DNA: TGCGCCAGCAGCCAAGAGTCCAGGCTAGGGGGCAATGAGCAGTTCTTC
CDR3 length: 13; J gene: TRBJ1-5; V gene: TRBV6-8; D gene: .; clone size: few; CDR3 protein: CASSNDCNQPQHF; CDR3 DNA: TGTGCCAGCAGCAACGACTGCAATCAGCCCCAGCATTTT
CDR3 length: 14; J gene: TRBJ2-3; V gene: TRBV5-1; D gene: TRBD1; clone size: .; CDR3 protein: CASSSGQATDTQYF; CDR3 DNA: TGCGCCAGCAGCTCCGGACAGGCCACAGATACGCAGTATTTT
CDR3 length: 16; J gene: TRBJ2-5; V gene: TRBV4-1; D gene: TRBD2; clone size: .; CDR3 protein: CASSQGLAGGGETQYF; CDR3 DNA: TGCGCCAGCAGCCAAGGACTAGCGGGGGGTGGAGAGACCCAGTACTTC
CDR3 length: 16; J gene: TRBJ1-2; V gene: TRBV19; D gene: .; clone size: .; CDR3 protein: CASRDRDLGVFYGYTF; CDR3 DNA: TGTGCCAGTAGAGACCGGGACTTGGGTGTATTCTATGGCTACACCTTC
CDR3 length: 17; J gene: TRBJ2-5; V gene: TRBV9; D gene: .; clone size: .; CDR3 protein: CASSVGRRASAQETQYF; CDR3 DNA: TGTGCCAGCAGCGTAGGGCGTAGGGCTAGCGCTCAAGAGACCCAGTACTTC
CDR3 length: 14; J gene: TRBJ2-2; V gene: TRBV24-1; D gene: .; clone size: many; CDR3 protein: CATSDWRGTGELFF; CDR3 DNA: TGTGCCACCAGTGATTGGCGGGGAACCGGGGAGCTGTTTTTT
CDR3 length: 15; J gene: TRBJ2-3; V gene: TRBV13; D gene: TRBD1; clone size: .; CDR3 protein: CASSPGTGGTDTQYF; CDR3 DNA: TGTGCCAGCAGCCCCGGGACAGGGGGCACAGATACGCAGTATTTT
CDR3 length: 13; J gene: TRBJ1-4; V gene: TRBV28; D gene: .; clone size: .; CDR3 protein: CASSFPGNEKLFF; CDR3 DNA: TGTGCCAGCAGTTTCCCGGGGAATGAAAAACTGTTTTTT
CDR3 length: 13; J gene: TRBJ2-7; V gene: TRBV6-6; D gene: TRBD1; clone size: .; CDR3 protein: CASSGRDRDGQYF; CDR3 DNA: TGTGCCAGCAGTGGCCGGGACAGGGATGGGCAGTACTTC
CDR3 length: 15; J gene: TRBJ2-7; V gene: TRBV5-8; D gene: .; clone size: .; CDR3 protein: CASSLGNGFFYEQYF; CDR3 DNA: TGTGCCAGCAGCTTGGGGAACGGGTTCTTCTACGAGCAGTACTTC
CDR3 length: 16; J gene: TRBJ2-3; V gene: TRBV10-3; D gene: .; clone size: .; CDR3 protein: CAISETDGGSTDTQYF; CDR3 DNA: TGTGCCATCAGTGAGACGGACGGGGGATCCACAGATACGCAGTATTTT
CDR3 length: 12; J gene: TRBJ2-7; V gene: TRBV5-1; D gene: .; clone size: .; CDR3 protein: CASSVQGHEQYF; CDR3 DNA: TGCGCCAGCAGCGTCCAGGGCCACGAGCAGTACTTC
CDR3 length: 13; J gene: TRBJ2-5; V gene: TRBV11-3; D gene: .; clone size: .; CDR3 protein: CASSLSQGETQYF; CDR3 DNA: TGTGCCAGCAGCTTATCCCAGGGAGAGACCCAGTACTTC